This T cell receptor beta chain was found in a study of cytomegalovirus exposure and HLA in healthy donors. This table comes from immunoSEQ multiplex PCR, and its TCRdb copy is limited to in-frame clones, with some not included. This sample has 180,000 or so clones, with roughly nine tenths found just once. This CDR3 spans 14 amino acids. The rearrangement joins TRBV1 to TRBJ1-1; the tabulated D call, TRBD1, remains unverified against the DNA. TRBV1 is a pseudogene locus. The sequence came from a man in his thirties or forties in good health and CMV-seropositive. Sequenced: PBMCs. The CDR3 region is CTSSQGGFDTEAFF. In DNA form, the CDR3 reads TGCACCAGCAGCCAAGGGGGCTTCGACACTGAAGCTTTCTTT.